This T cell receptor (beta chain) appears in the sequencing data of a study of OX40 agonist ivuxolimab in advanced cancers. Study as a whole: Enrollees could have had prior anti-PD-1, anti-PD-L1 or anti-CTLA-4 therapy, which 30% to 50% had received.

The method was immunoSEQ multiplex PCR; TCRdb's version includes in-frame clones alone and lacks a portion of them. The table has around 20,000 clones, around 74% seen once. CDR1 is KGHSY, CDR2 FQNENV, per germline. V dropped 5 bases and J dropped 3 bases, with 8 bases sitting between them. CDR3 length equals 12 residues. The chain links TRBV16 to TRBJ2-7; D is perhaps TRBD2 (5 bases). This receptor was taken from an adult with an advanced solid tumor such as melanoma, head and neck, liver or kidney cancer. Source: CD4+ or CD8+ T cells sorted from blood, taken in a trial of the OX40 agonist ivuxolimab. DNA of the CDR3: TGTGCCAGCAGCGAAGGGAGCTACGAGCAGTACTTC. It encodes CASSEGSYEQYF.